This entry lists 24 T cell receptor beta chains sequenced from one sample in a study of CD8 T cells in Susac syndrome (dated by TCRdb to the late 2010s). The library was prepared using the immunoSEQ multiplex PCR assay. RNA was extracted using the RNeasy kit, and about 0.45 to 1 ug of the RNA was reverse transcribed with random hexamers. The public reads were reprocessed in TCRdb via fastp at Q25 and MiXCR, keeping in-frame beta chains. Rows with a matching CDR3 protein are joined into one entry that keeps the most common DNA and genes. The sample contains 180,000 or so distinct CDR3 sequences, more than 90% of them found a single time. The biggest ten clones account for roughly 0.14% of the sample. Sequencing was done on a sample of CD4+ T cells from PBMCs. These receptors all stem from a human donor in good health.

The V call is TRBV30, the J call TRBJ1-2; no reliable D call. The V and J ends lost 0 bases and 8 bases respectively, with 13 bases between them. Germline values: CDR1 GTSNPN, CDR2 SVGIG (reference sequence). This CDR3 region has 13 residues. For the CDR3, the DNA is TGTGCCTGGAGTGTACGGGCAGGAGCCGGCTACACCTTC. Translating gives CAWSVRAGAGYTF.

J is TRBJ1-4 and V is TRBV5-1; 7 nucleotides match TRBD1. V lost 0 bases, J lost 10 bases, and 3 bases stayed unmatched. Germline lookup yields CDR1 SGHRS and CDR2 YFSETQ. The CDR3 covers 13 residues. CDR3 sequence reads: CASSLEGTAKLFF. Here the CDR3 DNA reads TGCGCCAGCAGCTTGGAAGGGACAGCAAAACTGTTTTTT.

The V and J genes are TRBV5-1 and TRBJ2-5; no clear D gene. Trimming cost V 4 bases and J 0 bases, with 1 base left between them. Germline V CDR1 and CDR2: SGHRS, YFSETQ. This CDR3 has 11 residues. The CDR3 reads CASSDQETQYF. CDR3 sequence (DNA): TGCGCCAGCAGCGACCAAGAGACCCAGTACTTC.

The chain recombines TRBV7-9 with TRBJ1-3, with 8 nucleotides matching TRBD1. Losses at the gene ends were 6 bases for V and 2 bases for J; bases not matched to a gene: 0. This CDR3 region has 13 residues. The V gene's germline CDR1 is SEHNR and CDR2 FQNEAQ (reference sequence). CDR3: CASRQGAGNTIYF. The CDR3, as DNA: TGTGCCAGCAGACAGGGGGCTGGAAACACCATATATTTT. Full variable domain (remainder filled in from reference TRBV7-9 and TRBJ1-3): DTGVSQNPRHKITKRGQNVTFRCDPISEHNRLYWYRQTLGQGPEFLTYFQNEAQLEKSRLLSDRFSAERPKGSFSTLEIQRTEQGDSAMYLCASRQGAGNTIYFGEGSWLTVV.

The rearrangement joins TRBV6-5 to TRBJ1-6; 11 bases match TRBD1. The CDR3 extends over 13 amino acids. Germline values: CDR1 MNHEY, CDR2 SVGAGI. DNA of the CDR3: TGTGCAGCTGGACAGGGGGCGAATTCACCCCTCCACTTT. Protein sequence: CAAGQGANSPLHF.

The V call is TRBV4-3, the J call TRBJ1-2, with D unresolved. CDR1 is LGHNA, CDR2 YSLEER, per germline. Deletions cut 0 bases from V and 4 bases from J, with 9 bases between. The CDR3 contains 14 residues. Here the CDR3 DNA reads TGCGCCAGCAGCCAAGATCTAGGTTTCTATGGCTACACCTTC. It codes for CASSQDLGFYGYTF.

This CDR3 is CATSDAGQPSTDTQYF. The CDR3, as DNA: TGTGCCACCAGTGATGCGGGACAACCTAGCACAGATACGCAGTATTTT. V usage is TRBV24-1 and J usage is TRBJ2-3, with D perhaps assigned TRBD1 or TRBD2 (6 bases each). Germline V lookup: CDR1 KGHDR, CDR2 SFDVKD. V lost 3 bases, J lost 0 bases, and 12 bases lay in between. CDR3 length equals 16 residues.

V and J are TRBV3-1 and TRBJ2-7; D may be TRBD1 (6 bases). Germline CDR1 LGHDT, CDR2 YNNKEL (reference sequence). There are 14 residues in the CDR3. V dropped 8 bases and J dropped 0 bases, with 14 bases sitting between them. CDR3 region: CASQGTDSSYEQYF. The DNA for the CDR3 is TGTGCCAGCCAAGGGACGGACAGCTCCTACGAGCAGTACTTC.

This clonotype was recorded a few times. This rearrangement joins TRBV28 to TRBJ2-7; no reliable D call. CDR3 length: 10 amino acids. V lost 5 bases, J lost 4 bases, and 3 bases lay in between. CDR1 and CDR2 from the germline V gene are MDHEN and SYDVKM. This CDR3 reads CASSTYEQYF. CDR3 bases: TGTGCCAGCAGTACGTACGAGCAGTACTTC.

The chain is built from TRBV18 and TRBJ1-2; 7 bases match TRBD1. The V and J ends lost 3 bases and 5 bases, in that order; junction bases with no gene match: 12. This CDR3 spans 16 amino acids. Germline V gene sequence: CDR1 KGHSH, CDR2 LQKENI. The CDR3 nucleotides read TGTGCCAGCTCACCCGACAGGGCCCAGCCTCCTTATGGCTACACCTTC. It translates to CASSPDRAQPPYGYTF.

The chain is built from TRBV15 and TRBJ1-1; D remains unclear. The germline V gene has CDR1 LNHNV and CDR2 YYDKDF (reference sequence). V lost 0 bases, J lost 6 bases, and 11 bases lay in between. This CDR3 contains 14 residues. The CDR3 bases are TGTGCCACCAGCAGAGATTCTTACTCACCTGAAGCTTTCTTT. This encodes CATSRDSYSPEAFF.

This rearrangement joins TRBV6-6 to TRBJ2-5, with TRBD1 matching 7 bases. Germline-derived CDR1 and CDR2 are MNHNY and SVGAGI (reference sequence). CDR3 length: 15 amino acids. Trimming cost V 6 bases and J 2 bases; bases outside gene matches: 9. CDR3 in amino acids: CASSDLTGVQETQYF. The CDR3, as DNA: TGTGCCAGCAGCGACCTTACAGGGGTGCAAGAGACCCAGTACTTC.

Remarks on this clonotype: At one boundary the junction diverges from the germline segment, which might be a read error. The chain carries TRBV20-1 and TRBJ2-5; D may be TRBD2 (6 bases). The CDR3 covers 13 residues. The germline gives CDR1 DFQATT, CDR2 SNEGSKA (reference sequence). The CDR3 protein is CSARTPGRETQHF. The CDR3 DNA sequence: TGCAGTGCTCGAACCCCAGGCCGGGAGACCCAGCACTTC.

The J gene is TRBJ2-5, the V gene TRBV5-1; D call uncertain. Germline CDR1 and CDR2: SGHRS and YFSETQ. V was shortened by 1 base and J by 4 bases, with 14 bases between the two germline ends. The CDR3 consists of 15 residues. This CDR3 reads CASSLQAQEVETQYF. CDR3 DNA sequence: TGCGCCAGCAGCTTGCAGGCCCAAGAGGTAGAGACCCAGTACTTC.

There are a few counts of this clonotype. J is TRBJ2-2 and V is TRBV9; D gene uncertain. The V end lost 4 bases, the J end lost 0 bases, and 7 bases lay between the germline ends. Germline V gives CDR1 SGDLS, CDR2 YYNGEE. The CDR3 consists of 14 residues. DNA for the CDR3: TGTGCCAGCAGCCCGGGTACGAACACCGGGGAGCTGTTTTTT. Amino acid sequence: CASSPGTNTGELFF.

The chain joins TRBV4-3 to TRBJ1-2; 7 nucleotides line up with TRBD1. V dropped 0 bases and J dropped 1; count of bases not matched to a gene: 2. This CDR3 region has 15 residues. Germline CDR1 is LGHNA and CDR2 is YSLEER. The CDR3 DNA follows: TGCGCCAGCAGCCAAGATGGACAGGTTAACTATGGCTACACCTTC. Protein product: CASSQDGQVNYGYTF.

The rearrangement uses TRBV24-1 and TRBJ1-1; 10 nucleotides align to TRBD1. The V and J ends lost 3 bases and 5 bases, in that order; junction bases with no gene match: 5. Germline values: CDR1 KGHDR, CDR2 SFDVKD. The CDR3 sequence is 15 residues long. CDR3 DNA sequence: TGTGCCACCAGTGATACTAGACAGGGGGCAACTGAAGCTTTCTTT. Its protein is CATSDTRQGATEAFF.

The V call is TRBV10-3, the J call TRBJ2-7; the D is unclear. The V end lost 4 bases, the J end lost 3 bases, and 4 bases lay between the germline ends. The CDR3 runs 11 residues. Germline V gene data show CDR1 as ENHRY and CDR2 as SYGVKD. The CDR3 nucleotides read TGTGCCATCAGTGGGGGCTACGAGCAGTACTTC. Translating it yields CAISGGYEQYF.

V usage is TRBV7-2 and J usage is TRBJ1-2; D perhaps matches TRBD1 (5 bases). The CDR3 extends over 13 amino acids. Germline CDR1 and CDR2: SGHTA and FQGNSA. Trimming removed 6 bases at V and 4 bases at J, with 12 bases between. The CDR3: CASSSDGTYGYTF. The DNA of the CDR3 is TGTGCCAGCAGTTCGGACGGGACCTATGGCTACACCTTC.

The chain combines TRBV5-8 with TRBJ2-2; D gene uncertain. CDR3 size: 16 residues. Per the germline V gene, CDR1 is SGHTS and CDR2 is YDEGEE. Deletions cut 0 bases from V and 4 bases from J, with 13 bases between. DNA for the CDR3: TGTGCCAGCAGCTTGGGGATTGACATCTCCACCGGGGAGCTGTTTTTT. Encoded protein: CASSLGIDISTGELFF.

The chain combines TRBV7-9 with TRBJ2-1; 7 bases are a match to TRBD2. The V gene end was trimmed by 0 bases and the J gene end by 5 bases; junction bases not matched to a gene: 1. The CDR3 totals 14 residues. CDR1 and CDR2 from the germline V gene are SEHNR and FQNEAQ (reference sequence). CDR3 bases: TGTGCCAGCAGCTTAGCAGCGGGGAACAATGAGCAGTTCTTC. Translated: CASSLAAGNNEQFF.

This clonotype appeared a single time. The V call is TRBV29-1, the J call TRBJ2-1; 8 bases map to TRBD2. This CDR3 region has 14 residues. CDR1 is SQVTM and CDR2 is ANQGSEA in the germline V gene. Unmatched junction bases numbered 6, after V lost 1 base and J lost 7 bases. The CDR3 nucleotides are TGCAGCGTTGAAGCGGGGGGGGGCGGGAATGAGCAGTTCTTC. Protein product: CSVEAGGGGNEQFF.

The chain uses TRBV18 and TRBJ2-5, with 12 positions matching TRBD1. V gave up 6 bases and J gave up 4 bases; unmatched junction bases: 6. The CDR3 is 15 amino acids. Germline V CDR1 and CDR2: KGHSH, LQKENI. The CDR3 nucleotides are TGTGCCAGCTCGCCGGGACAGGGGGCGAGAGAGACCCAGTACTTC. Translation gives CASSPGQGARETQYF.

The J gene is TRBJ2-1, the V gene TRBV20-1; D remains unclear. This CDR3 is 12 amino acids long. Germline lookup yields CDR1 DFQATT and CDR2 SNEGSKA (reference sequence). V was shortened by 6 bases and J by 0 bases, with 6 bases between the two germline ends. CDR3 loop: CSAGVSYNEQFF. The CDR3 DNA sequence: TGCAGTGCCGGAGTCTCCTACAATGAGCAGTTCTTC.